This TCR beta chain was captured by sequencing in a study of CD8 T cells in ankylosing spondylitis. Study conclusions and caveats: In the blood and synovial fluid of reactive arthritis, some motif variants had been previously reported. Significantly higher representation of disease-linked clones was reported for matched ankylosing spondylitis synovial fluid.

In this sample, this clonotype turned up once. Its matching antigen is unknown. Using quantitative 5'-RACE with molecular barcodes, the authors made TCR beta libraries. MiXCR was run by TCRdb on the 5' RACE reads, yielding one entry per CDR3 protein. Here the sample spans a few hundred thousand distinct CDR3 sequences, around 20% being singletons. The V and J ends lost 7 bases and 0 bases, in that order; junction bases with no gene match: 11. CDR3 length: 17 amino acids. The germline V gene has CDR1 MDHEN and CDR2 SYDVKM. The origin of this receptor is a female donor with ankylosing spondylitis or in good health (not recorded which). Sequencing was performed on blood, either unsorted or a sorted T cell fraction (not recorded which). This sequence joins TRBV28 and TRBJ2-7; 11 nucleotides align to TRBD1. The CDR3 loop is CASKGTGGPKDSYEQYF. The CDR3 nucleotides are TGTGCCAGCAAAGGGACAGGGGGACCAAAGGACTCCTACGAGCAGTACTTC.